This entry is about one T cell receptor (beta chain). This specimen belongs to a study of T-cell reconstitution after alpha-beta-depleted transplantation in children. This CDR3 is 12 amino acids long. The V gene's germline CDR1 is SQVTM and CDR2 ANQGSEA. J lost 0 bases, V lost 8 bases, and 3 bases had no gene match. TCRbeta library construction was performed incorporating unique molecular identifiers. In TCRdb, the PCR reads were re-called with MiXCR into one record per CDR3 protein. The table records almost 600,000 distinct CDR3 sequences, over 25% of them present only once. The rearrangement uses TRBV29-1 and TRBJ2-5, with 7 bases matching TRBD2. The sequencing here drew on PBMCs, taken before TCRalphabeta/CD19-depleted stem cell transplant. This clonotype was sampled from a boy under two years old with Wiskott-Aldrich syndrome, due to receive a stem cell transplant. CDR3 DNA: TGCAGCCCCGGGAGGTACCAAGAGACCCAGTACTTC. Its translation: CSPGRYQETQYF. The variable domain in full, with the rest retrieved from reference TRBV29-1 and TRBJ2-5, is SAVISQKPSRDICQRGTSLTIQCQVDSQVTMMFWYRQQPGQSLTLIATANQGSEATYESGFVIDKFPISRPNLTFSTLTVSNMSPEDSSIYLCSPGRYQETQYFGPGTRLLVL.